The 17 T cell receptor beta chains reported below all come from one sample, sequenced in a study of blood T cell repertoires in COVID-19 (dated by TCRdb to about 2020). The library was built by means of the immunoSEQ multiplex PCR assay. TCRdb stores this immuneACCESS table with in-frame sequences only. Part of the clones is absent; in the studies checked, under half of the shortfall reflects unresolved V genes, and no reason is known for the rest. The sample table shows about 250,000 clones, and more than 70% are seen once. The top ten hold roughly 6.7% of the sample. The sequenced material came from peripheral blood. The receptors stem from a woman in her twenties or thirties with COVID-19, enrolled during active disease.

This clone came up many times. The V gene is TRBV11-3, the J gene TRBJ1-6, with TRBD1 matching over 9 bases. Germline V gives CDR1 SGHNT, CDR2 YENEEA. The CDR3 contains 15 residues. The V and J ends lost 3 bases and 9 bases, in that order; junction bases with no gene match: 6. This CDR3 is CASSLRQGQGSPLHF. Here the CDR3 DNA reads TGTGCCAGCAGCTTGAGACAGGGACAGGGTTCACCCCTCCACTTT.

This chain connects TRBV9 to TRBJ1-3; 7 bases map to TRBD1. The CDR3 totals 16 residues. Unmatched junction bases numbered 8, after V lost 3 bases and J lost 2 bases. CDR1 and CDR2 from the germline V gene are SGDLS and YYNGEE. CDR3 loop: CASSGPGTEAGNTIYF. Written as DNA, the CDR3 is TGTGCCAGCAGCGGACCAGGGACAGAAGCTGGAAACACCATATATTTT.

This clone appeared a few times. The CDR3 nucleotides read TGCGCCAGCAGCTTGGGGCTGAATGACAGAGAACAGTTCTTC. Protein: CASSLGLNDREQFF. V is TRBV5-1 and J is TRBJ2-1; D is possibly TRBD1 (5 bases). Deletions cut 0 bases from V and 13 bases from J, with 17 bases between. Germline values: CDR1 SGHRS, CDR2 YFSETQ. The CDR3 runs 14 residues.

The chain links TRBV2 to TRBJ1-1, with a tentative D call TRBD1 (5 bases). This CDR3 has 12 amino acids. In germline, CDR1 is SNHLY, CDR2 FYNNEI. Trimming shortened V by 5 bases and J by 11 bases, and 15 bases separated the two germline ends. The CDR3 bases are TGTGCCAGCAGTCGGGACTTCGGGGAGGCTTTCTTT. Protein sequence: CASSRDFGEAFF. The full variable domain, rest sourced from reference TRBV2 and TRBJ1-1, is EPEVTQTPSHQVTQMGQEVILRCVPISNHLYFYWYRQILGQKVEFLVSFYNNEISEKSEIFDDQFSVERPDGSNFTLKIRSTKLEDSAMYFCASSRDFGEAFFGQGTRLTVV.

The CDR3 nucleotides read TGTGCCAGCAGCCCGACGGGCGGGACAGGTGGCGGCTACGAGCAGTACTTC. Translating gives CASSPTGGTGGGYEQYF. This sequence joins TRBV28 and TRBJ2-7; TRBD1 agrees at 8 bases. CDR3 length: 17 residues. Losses at the gene ends were 6 bases for V and 3 bases for J; bases not matched to a gene: 16. Germline V gene sequence: CDR1 MDHEN, CDR2 SYDVKM.

This clone appeared once. The rearrangement links TRBV7-2 to TRBJ2-4; D is undetermined. CDR3 length: 16 residues. The germline gives CDR1 SGHTA, CDR2 FQGNSA. The germline V and J ends were trimmed by 1 base and 3 bases, with 13 bases remaining between them. CDR3 nucleotides: TGTGCCAGCAGCTTAGTTGGCGGAGAAGGCAAAAACATTCAGTACTTC. This sequence encodes CASSLVGGEGKNIQYF.

The genes are TRBV10-1 and TRBJ1-2; the match to TRBD1 covers 9 bases. V was pared by 7 bases and J by 6 bases, with 12 bases of the junction left unmatched. The CDR3 is 15 amino acids. CDR1 and CDR2 from the germline V gene are WNHNN and SYGVQD (reference sequence). The CDR3 sequence: CASILPGQGSNGYTF. The CDR3 nucleotides are TGCGCCAGCATCCTACCGGGACAGGGCTCTAATGGCTACACCTTC.

The chain links TRBV4-1 to TRBJ2-1; 8 positions match TRBD2. V lost 2 bases, J lost 4 bases, and 10 bases stayed unmatched. CDR1 is MGHRA, CDR2 YSYEKL, per germline. The CDR3 totals 17 residues. The CDR3 loop reads CASSQLSRGGLYNEQFF. DNA of the CDR3: TGCGCCAGCAGCCAATTAAGCCGGGGGGGCCTATACAATGAGCAGTTCTTC.

This clone was seen a few times. The chain couples TRBV7-9 to TRBJ1-1; TRBD1 is a possible D gene (6 bases). This CDR3 has 15 amino acids. Germline CDR1 is SEHNR and CDR2 is FQNEAQ (reference sequence). The germline V and J ends were trimmed by 5 bases and 1 base, with 14 bases remaining between them. The CDR3 sequence: CASSRGTPGNTEAFF. The DNA for the CDR3 is TGTGCCAGCAGCCGAGGGACACCGGGGAACACTGAAGCTTTCTTT.

This chain uses TRBV11-2 with TRBJ2-2; D is unclear. The V gene lost 2 bases and the J gene lost 5 bases, with 6 bases spanning the gap. The germline V gene has CDR1 SGHAT and CDR2 FQNNGV. The CDR3 length is 13 residues. As DNA, the CDR3 is TGTGCCAGCAGCTTATACCTAACCGGGGAGCTGTTTTTT. Translated, it gives CASSLYLTGELFF.

The chain is built from TRBV4-1 and TRBJ1-1; 8 positions match TRBD1. After removal of 4 bases from V and 2 bases from J, the junction contained 12 bases not matched to a gene. The CDR3 sequence is 17 residues long. CDR1 is MGHRA, CDR2 YSYEKL, per germline. CDR3 sequence reads: CASSLYSWTGPNTEAFF. In DNA form, the CDR3 reads TGCGCCAGCAGCCTATACTCGTGGACAGGGCCCAACACTGAAGCTTTCTTT.

The chain combines TRBV7-9 with TRBJ2-6, with TRBD1 as a possible D gene (5 bases). Per the germline V gene, CDR1 is SEHNR and CDR2 is FQNEAQ (reference sequence). Trimming pared 11 bases from V and 2 bases from J, leaving 10 bases between. The CDR3 is 13 residues long. The CDR3 bases are TGTGCCGTGCCCAGGGCTGGGGCCAACGTCCTGACTTTC. Its translation is CAVPRAGANVLTF.

This sequence joins TRBV5-1 and TRBJ2-1; 7 bases align to TRBD2. V shed 4 bases and J 8 bases; nucleotides not matched to a gene: 9. Germline lookup yields CDR1 SGHRS and CDR2 YFSETQ. The CDR3 has 14 residues. CDR3 region: CASSANSGTDEQFF. The CDR3, as DNA: TGCGCCAGCAGCGCCAACAGCGGGACCGATGAGCAGTTCTTC.

The chain uses TRBV14 and TRBJ1-2, with 8 bases matching TRBD1. J gave up 2 bases and V 3 bases, and 11 bases lay outside the gene matches. This CDR3 has 17 residues. Germline-derived CDR1 and CDR2 are SGHDN and FVKESK. CDR3 in amino acids: CASSHLDRVDPNYGYTF. DNA of the CDR3: TGTGCCAGCAGCCACTTGGACAGGGTGGATCCCAACTATGGCTACACCTTC.

This sequence joins TRBV4-3 and TRBJ2-3, with D possibly matching TRBD2 (6 bases). Germline CDR1 LGHNA, CDR2 YSLEER. The CDR3 covers 16 residues. Trimming removed 3 bases at V and 5 bases at J, with 18 bases between. The chain's CDR3 is CASSQPGARAGDTQYF. The DNA of the CDR3 is TGCGCCAGCAGCCAGCCGGGAGCCCGGGCTGGAGATACGCAGTATTTT.

The CDR3 loop is CASSPDRITDTQYF. The CDR3 region has the DNA TGTGCCAGCAGTCCTGACAGAATCACAGATACGCAGTATTTT. This chain connects TRBV6-5 to TRBJ2-3; maybe TRBD1 (5 bases). Germline assignment: CDR1 MNHEY and CDR2 SVGAGI. The CDR3 spans 14 residues. The germline V and J ends were trimmed by 5 bases and 2 bases, with 11 bases remaining between them.

The gene calls are TRBV5-4 and TRBJ1-1, with TRBD1 matching 7 bases. CDR1 and CDR2 from the germline V gene are SGHNT and YYREEE (reference sequence). The CDR3 is 13 residues long. The V segment lost 2 bases and the J segment 4 bases; nucleotides outside the gene matches: 2. The CDR3 sequence is CASSLGGSTEAFF. CDR3 bases: TGTGCCAGCAGCTTAGGGGGCTCCACTGAAGCTTTCTTT.